The source of this TCR beta chain is a study of blood T cell repertoires in COVID-19 (dated by TCRdb to about 2020). About the full investigation: Collaborator samples came from the United States, Italy and Spain and covered acute and convalescent phases of COVID-19. The material from the prospective study consisted of cDNA or gDNA derived from T cells, B-cell-depleted T cells, or PBMCs. Subjects who had been exposed to COVID-19, were actively infected with it, or had recovered from it provided the deeply sampled blood TCRbeta repertoires that made up the dataset. The repertoires were released in a freely available public database meant as a resource for research on the immune response to SARS-CoV-2. Samples came from the ongoing ImmuneRACE study (first 160 participants) plus 1,254 subjects from 6 global collaborators. Sample metadata almost always included a de-identified subject ID, COVID-19 status, age in years and sex. HLA class I and class II types, where available, came from metadata supplied by the sample provider rather than from assay-based typing.

Each collaborating institution followed its own protocols to collect whole blood in K2EDTA tubes. Collaborator samples were shipped for TCRbeta analysis as frozen whole blood, isolated PBMCs, or DNA extracted from either sample type. TCRbeta CDR3 regions were amplified from genomic DNA by means of the immunoSEQ Assay, a bias-controlled multiplex PCR. The study's own analysis went as follows. The number of nucleated cells in each sample was estimated from the amplification of reference gene primers within the assay. To quantify the absolute abundance of each unique TCRbeta CDR3 rearrangement, sequence reads were collapsed and filtered. Productive Simpson clonality was computed per sample as the square root of Simpson's diversity index over productive rearrangements. TCRdb's version of the immuneACCESS table is confined to in-frame rearrangements and falls short of the full clone set. An unresolved V gene accounts for under half of the shortfall where checked; the remainder is of unknown origin. V and J calls and clone size follow that table, whereas D and trimming were derived from the DNA. The sample table holds about 250,000 clones, of which 70% to 85% were seen once. Together, the top ten hold more than 7% of the sample.

The study at large found these results: The quantity of clinical and demographic metadata differed by source and by participant and was supplied without curation.

The germline V gene specifies SGHTA as CDR1 and FQGNSA as CDR2. Taken from cysteine to phenylalanine, the CDR3 has 15 residues. Only the CDR3 DNA is retained, 45 bases long and in frame from the first base. The germline ends are 13 bases apart after V is trimmed by 5 bases and J by 0 bases. In this sample, this clone turned up a few times. Its specific antigen is unknown. Base qualities are missing; no much larger clone stands one base away. The clonotype originates from a man older than 75 with acute or convalescent COVID-19. The chain employs TRBV7-2 and TRBJ1-2, with no reliable assignment of the D segment. Input material: peripheral blood. Here the CDR3 is given as CASSPQAQTNYGYTF. Here is the DNA: TGTGCCAGCAGCCCCCAGGCACAGACTAACTATGGCTACACCTTC.